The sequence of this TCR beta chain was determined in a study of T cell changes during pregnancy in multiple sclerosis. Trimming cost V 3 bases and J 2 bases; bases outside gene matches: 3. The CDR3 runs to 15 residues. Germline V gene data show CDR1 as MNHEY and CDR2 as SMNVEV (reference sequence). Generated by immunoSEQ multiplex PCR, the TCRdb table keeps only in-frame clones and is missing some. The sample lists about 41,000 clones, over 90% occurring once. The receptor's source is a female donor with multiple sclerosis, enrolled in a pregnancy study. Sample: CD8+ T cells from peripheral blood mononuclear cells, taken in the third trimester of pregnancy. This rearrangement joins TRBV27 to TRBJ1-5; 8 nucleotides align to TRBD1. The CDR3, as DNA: TGTGCCAGCAGTTTCGGACAGGGAGGCAATCAGCCCCAGCATTTT. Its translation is CASSFGQGGNQPQHF.